These T cell receptor beta chains were read from a single sample in a study of blood T cell repertoires in COVID-19. Using immunoSEQ multiplex PCR, the repertoire was profiled, and TCRdb retains in-frame clones only, with some absent. The data hold over 250,000 clones, with approximately 90% observed a single time. Specimen: PBMCs or T cells enriched from blood (not recorded which). All receptors derive from a man in his forties or fifties who had recovered from COVID-19. Both conserved end residues are part of each CDR3. The order of the fields is CDR3 length, J gene, D gene, clone size, V gene, CDR3 DNA, CDR3 protein. The D gene is left open where the match is weak. Clone size is stated in some rows and not others, as once, few, many or a class when expanded.

>15|TRBJ2-5|TRBD2|.|TRBV19
TGTGCCAGTAGTATTGGGACTAGCGATCAAGAGACCCAGTACTTC
CASSIGTSDQETQYF
>14|TRBJ1-2|.|.|TRBV6-6
TGTGCCAGCACCTCGGGATTGAATAGGGAAGGCTACACCTTC
CASTSGLNREGYTF
>15|TRBJ2-7|TRBD1|.|TRBV11-1
TGTGCCAGCAGCTTAGGTCCAGGGGGTTCCTACGAGCAGTACTTC
CASSLGPGGSYEQYF
>20|TRBJ1-4|.|.|TRBV4-1
TGCGCCAGCAGCCAATCCAATCGGGTGGCAGCTCGAGCCGGTAATGAAAAACTGTTTTTT
CASSQSNRVAARAGNEKLFF
>13|TRBJ1-1|TRBD1|.|TRBV15
TGTGCCACAGGACAGGGGACAGGGCGTGAAGCTTTCTTT
CATGQGTGREAFF
>15|TRBJ1-4|.|.|TRBV11-3
TGTGCCAGCAGCCCTAAGGGGTGGACTAATGAAAAACTGTTTTTT
CASSPKGWTNEKLFF
>14|TRBJ1-2|.|.|TRBV5-5
TGTGCCAGCAGCCGAGAGGGTTCTAACTATGGCTACACCTTC
CASSREGSNYGYTF
>16|TRBJ2-1|TRBD1|.|TRBV4-1
TGCGCCAGCAGCCAAGATCCAGGACAGGGGGCCAATGAGCAGTTCTTC
CASSQDPGQGANEQFF
>15|TRBJ2-7|TRBD1|.|TRBV27
TGTGCCAGCAGGTCTGCCGGGACAGGGAACTACGAGCAGTACTTC
CASRSAGTGNYEQYF
>15|TRBJ1-5|TRBD1|.|TRBV9
TGTGCCAGCAGCTTAGGGACAGATAGCAATCAGCCCCAGCATTTT
CASSLGTDSNQPQHF
>12|TRBJ2-7|.|.|TRBV12-3/TRBV12-4
TGTGCCTCCTCACCTGAGCACCGGGAGCAGTACTTC
CASSPEHREQYF
>16|TRBJ2-1|TRBD1|.|TRBV4-2
TGTGCCAGCAGCCCCCGACCGGGACAGGGTTCCAATGAGCAGTTCTTC
CASSPRPGQGSNEQFF
>14|TRBJ2-1|.|.|TRBV6-5
TGTGCCAGCAGTTACTCTTCTTTTTACAATGAGCAGTTCTTC
CASSYSSFYNEQFF
>16|TRBJ2-1|.|.|TRBV7-6
TGTGCCAGCAGCTTAGTTAGGGGGGGCCCCTACAATGAGCAGTTCTTC
CASSLVRGGPYNEQFF
>15|TRBJ1-1|TRBD1|once|TRBV4-3
TGCGCCAGCAGCCAGACAGGGTTATGGGACACTGAAGCTTTCTTT
CASSQTGLWDTEAFF
>15|TRBJ2-2|TRBD2|once|TRBV6-5
TGTGCCAGCAGGGTAGCGGGAGCTGGTTCCGGGGAGCTGTTTTTT
CASRVAGAGSGELFF
>14|TRBJ2-5|.|.|TRBV5-6
TGTGCCAGCAGCTTGTCAGGGGTGCAAGAGACCCAGTACTTC
CASSLSGVQETQYF
>15|TRBJ2-5|.|few|TRBV14
TGTGCCAGCAGCCAAGGACAGAATATCCAAGAGACCCAGTACTTC
CASSQGQNIQETQYF
>13|TRBJ2-3|.|once|TRBV27
TGTGCCAGCAGTTTATATGGCTCAGATACGCAGTATTTT
CASSLYGSDTQYF
>16|TRBJ1-3|.|.|TRBV6-1
TGTGCCAGCAGTGAGGTGGCAGGATACTCTGGAAACACCATATATTTT
CASSEVAGYSGNTIYF